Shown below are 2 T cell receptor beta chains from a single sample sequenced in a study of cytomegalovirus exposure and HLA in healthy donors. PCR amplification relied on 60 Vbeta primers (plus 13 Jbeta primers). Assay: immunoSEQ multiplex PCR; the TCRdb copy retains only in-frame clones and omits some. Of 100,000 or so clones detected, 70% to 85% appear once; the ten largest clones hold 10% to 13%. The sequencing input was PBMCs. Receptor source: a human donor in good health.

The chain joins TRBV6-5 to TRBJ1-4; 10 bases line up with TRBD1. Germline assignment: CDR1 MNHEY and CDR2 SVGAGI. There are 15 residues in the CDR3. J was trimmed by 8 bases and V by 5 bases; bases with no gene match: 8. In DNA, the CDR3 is TGTGCCAGCAGTAGAGTGACAGGGGGCAAGGAAAAACTGTTTTTT. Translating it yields CASSRVTGGKEKLFF.

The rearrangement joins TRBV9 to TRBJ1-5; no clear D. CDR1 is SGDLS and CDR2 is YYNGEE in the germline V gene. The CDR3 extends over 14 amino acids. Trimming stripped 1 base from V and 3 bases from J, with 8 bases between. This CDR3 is CASSVTGINQPQHF. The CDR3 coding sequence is TGTGCCAGCAGCGTAACGGGAATCAATCAGCCCCAGCATTTT.